The rows below give T cell receptor beta chains drawn from one sample of a study of response to subunit inactivated influenza vaccine. TCRdb reprocessed the RT-PCR reads via MiXCR and lists one record per CDR3 protein. In the table there are 550,000 to 650,000 distinct CDR3 sequences, roughly 10% of which are singletons. Source: PBMCs from blood, taken on the day of vaccination. These receptors all stem from a man in his fifties or sixties who received an inactivated influenza vaccine. Both conserved end residues are part of each CDR3. The D gene is left open where the match is weak. The size field is filled for only some rows; it gives once, few, many or a size class.

j_call d_call v_call clone_size cdr3_nt cdr3_aa
TRBJ2-7 . TRBV6-5 many TGTGCCAGCAGTTACAGGGCATCCTACGAGCAGTACTTC CASSYRASYEQYF
TRBJ2-5 TRBD2 TRBV5-1 . TGCGCCAGCAGCTCGGCGGCTAGCGGACAAGAGACCCAGTACTTC CASSSAASGQETQYF
TRBJ2-2 . TRBV6-1 . TGTGCCAGCAGCCCCTTGGGGGCGGTCGGCACCGGGGAGCTGTTTTTT CASSPLGAVGTGELFF
TRBJ1-1 TRBD1 TRBV7-9 few TGTGCCAGCAGCTCCCGGGACAGGAACACTGAAGCTTTCTTT CASSSRDRNTEAFF
TRBJ2-7 . TRBV28 few TGTGCCAGCGGCGAACAGGGTTGGTTTACCTACGAGCAGTACTTC CASGEQGWFTYEQYF
TRBJ2-1 TRBD1 TRBV6-1 . TGTGCCAGCAGTATCCGGGACAGGGGGTCCAATGAGCAGTTCTTC CASSIRDRGSNEQFF
TRBJ1-4 TRBD1 TRBV5-6 few TGTGCCAGCAGCTTGGTGGGGACAGCGAATGAAAAACTGTTTTTT CASSLVGTANEKLFF
TRBJ2-7 . TRBV11-2 many TGTGCCAGCAGCTTTGGTAGTATCGACGAGCAGTACTTC CASSFGSIDEQYF
TRBJ2-5 TRBD1 TRBV12-3/TRBV12-4 . TGTGCCAGCAGTCCTCGACAGGGTCGGCAAGAGACCCAGTACTTC CASSPRQGRQETQYF
TRBJ1-5 . TRBV28 . TGTGCCAGCAGTATAACCACGGTGGAGGGCAATCAGCCCCAGCATTTT CASSITTVEGNQPQHF